This T cell receptor (beta chain) derives from a study of cytomegalovirus exposure and HLA in healthy donors. Across the study: Early released data had about 80 million unique TCRs, all coming from HLA-typed donors.

As concerns this clone: The antigen remains undetermined.

Overall study results and limits: TCR beta V- and J-gene trimming was later associated with a missense DCLRE1C variant. Researchers counted 150 to 200 TCR beta chains as cytomegalovirus-associated.

The PCR made use of 60 Vbeta and 13 Jbeta primers. Libraries were prepared by immunoSEQ multiplex PCR; TCRdb keeps only in-frame clonotypes and omits some of them. The sample data list some 110,000 clones. Per germline, CDR1 SGHRS and CDR2 YFSETQ. The CDR3 consists of 16 residues. The V gene end was trimmed by 5 bases and the J gene end by 2 bases; junction bases not matched to a gene: 10. This TCR derives from a middle-aged man in good health and CMV-seropositive. The sequencing sample was made of PBMCs. The chain combines TRBV5-1 with TRBJ2-5, with 9 bases lining up with TRBD2. The CDR3 sequence is CASSVALAGLQETQYF. The CDR3 nucleotides are TGCGCCAGCAGTGTGGCCCTAGCGGGGCTACAAGAGACCCAGTACTTC.